The 7 T cell receptor beta chains in this list originate from one sample, sequenced in a study of tumor-infiltrating lymphocytes in primary liver carcinoma. Synthesis of TCR beta cDNA was carried out from 500 ng total RNA with a constant-region primer. Libraries of TCR beta came from three nested multiplex PCR rounds with slightly modified ARM-PCR. A C-beta reverse primer and TRBV1-TRBV30 forward primers served in each of the first two PCR rounds, at 9 to 11 cycles apiece. Each CDR3 protein is one row after TCRdb ran MiXCR on the multiplex PCR reads. The repertoire holds roughly 330,000 distinct CDR3 sequences, with approximately 64% as singletons. Researchers drew blood RNA from unsorted whole blood and extracted germline DNA as well. The sequenced sample consisted of peripheral blood. Every receptor here comes from a man in his forties with primary liver carcinoma and hepatitis B virus infection.

The gene calls are TRBV6-1 and TRBJ1-4; the match to TRBD1 covers 9 bases. The CDR3 loop spans 19 amino acids. The V and J ends lost 3 bases and 0 bases, in that order; junction bases with no gene match: 11. Germline assignment: CDR1 MNHNS and CDR2 SASEGT. The CDR3 sequence is CASSDIRDREFSTNEKLFF. Written as DNA, the CDR3 is TGTGCCAGCAGTGACATCCGGGACAGGGAATTCTCAACTAATGAAAAACTGTTTTTT.

This rearrangement joins TRBV11-2 to TRBJ2-7, with 9 nucleotides matching TRBD1. In germline, CDR1 is SGHAT, CDR2 FQNNGV. The CDR3 runs 13 residues. Here the CDR3 reads CAGGSTGGYEQYF. For the CDR3, the DNA is TGTGCTGGCGGCTCGACAGGGGGCTACGAGCAGTACTTC.

This clonotype showed up just once. A much larger clone is a single base away; this may be a read error. The chain joins TRBV29-1 to TRBJ2-3; TRBD2 matches at 13 bases. This CDR3 comprises 16 residues. V lost 3 bases and J lost 3; bases outside the gene matches: 6. From germline, CDR1 is SQVTM and CDR2 ANQGSEA. The CDR3 here is CSVEGLAGYFTDTQYF. The CDR3 nucleotides read TGCAGCGTTGAGGGACTAGCGGGATACTTTACAGATACGCAGTATTTT.

On this clonotype: With a much larger clone just one base away, this may be a read error. The chain carries TRBV6-6 and TRBJ2-3; possibly TRBD1 or TRBD2 for D (5 bases each). Trimming cost V 2 bases and J 0 bases, with 18 bases left between them. The germline V gene encodes CDR1 MNHNY and CDR2 SVGAGI (reference sequence). CDR3 size: 18 residues. CDR3 sequence (DNA): TGTGCCAGCAGTTACCCCTTGGGACGGCAGTCTAGCACAGATACGCAGTATTTT. This encodes CASSYPLGRQSSTDTQYF.

Points on this clonotype: The junction does not match germline at one end; this may be a read error. The gene calls are TRBV11-2 and TRBJ2-7; perhaps TRBD2 as D (6 bases). This CDR3 region has 14 residues. Per germline, CDR1 SGHAT and CDR2 FQNNGV. The CDR3 coding sequence is TGTGCCAGCAGCTTGGGGGGATGGGCCTACGGGCAGTACTTC. Translated: CASSLGGWAYGQYF.

The chain has TRBV7-9 and TRBJ2-7; D possibly corresponds to TRBD2 (5 bases). The CDR3 length is 15 residues. Germline CDR1 and CDR2: SEHNR and FQNEAQ (reference sequence). The ends were cut back, 4 bases at V and 3 bases at J, with 16 bases in the middle. DNA for the CDR3: TGTGCCAGCAGCTCAAACCGGGAAGTCGACTACGAGCAGTACTTC. Protein product: CASSSNREVDYEQYF.

Worth noting for this clonotype: This may arise from a read error, as a much more abundant clone is one base away. The chain employs TRBV10-3 and TRBJ2-1; no reliable D call. The germline gives CDR1 ENHRY, CDR2 SYGVKD. CDR3 length: 11 residues. V was clipped by 1 base and J by 9 bases, with 4 bases between them. Here the CDR3 reads CAISELCEQFF. CDR3 nucleotide sequence: TGTGCCATCAGTGAGTTGTGTGAGCAGTTCTTC.